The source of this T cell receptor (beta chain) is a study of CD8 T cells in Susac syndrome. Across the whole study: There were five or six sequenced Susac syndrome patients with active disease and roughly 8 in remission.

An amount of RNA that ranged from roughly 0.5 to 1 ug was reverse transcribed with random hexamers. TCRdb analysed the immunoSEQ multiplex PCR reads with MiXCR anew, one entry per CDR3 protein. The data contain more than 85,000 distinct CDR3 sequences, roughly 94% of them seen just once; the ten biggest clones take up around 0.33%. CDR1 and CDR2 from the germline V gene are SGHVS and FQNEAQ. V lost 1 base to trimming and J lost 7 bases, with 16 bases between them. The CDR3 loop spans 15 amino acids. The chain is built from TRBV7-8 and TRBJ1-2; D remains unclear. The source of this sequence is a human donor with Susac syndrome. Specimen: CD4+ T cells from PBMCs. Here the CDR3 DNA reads TGTGCCAGCAGCTTAGGGACCAACTCTGCTCGTGGCTACACCTTC. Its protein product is CASSLGTNSARGYTF. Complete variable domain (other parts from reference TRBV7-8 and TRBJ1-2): GAGVSQSPRYKVAKRGQDVALRCDPISGHVSLFWYQQALGQGPEFLTYFQNEAQLDKSGLPSDRFFAERPEGSVSTLKIQRTQQEDSAVYLCASSLGTNSARGYTFGSGTRLTVV.